This T cell receptor (beta chain) originates from a study of Tregs in tolerant kidney transplant recipients. Turning to the study itself: Related graft donors supplied nonmyeloablative bone marrow transplants, and mixed chimerism was transient. Study-wide results and limits: Expanding Tregs on activated donor B cells appeared to best identify donor-specific TCRbeta clones. Donor-specific Treg expansion exceeded global Treg expansion in tolerant patients, suggesting antigen drive. Findings come from small patient numbers and require larger validation.

Sequencing was performed with immunoSEQ multiplex PCR; in TCRdb, only in-frame clones are kept and a portion is missing. The sample includes about 100,000 clones, over 85% of them seen just once. As regards this clone: Antigen unknown.

The CDR3 length is 13 residues. V lost 3 bases, J lost 2 bases, and 7 bases lay in between. The germline V gene has CDR1 LGHNA and CDR2 YSLEER. The TCR comes from a human donor who received a combined kidney and bone marrow transplant. Sequencing used CD4+ T cells from blood, obtained before the transplant. V is TRBV4-3 and J is TRBJ1-1; no definite D call. In DNA, the CDR3 is TGCGCCAGCAGCCATTACAGAAACACTGAAGCTTTCTTT. Translation gives CASSHYRNTEAFF.